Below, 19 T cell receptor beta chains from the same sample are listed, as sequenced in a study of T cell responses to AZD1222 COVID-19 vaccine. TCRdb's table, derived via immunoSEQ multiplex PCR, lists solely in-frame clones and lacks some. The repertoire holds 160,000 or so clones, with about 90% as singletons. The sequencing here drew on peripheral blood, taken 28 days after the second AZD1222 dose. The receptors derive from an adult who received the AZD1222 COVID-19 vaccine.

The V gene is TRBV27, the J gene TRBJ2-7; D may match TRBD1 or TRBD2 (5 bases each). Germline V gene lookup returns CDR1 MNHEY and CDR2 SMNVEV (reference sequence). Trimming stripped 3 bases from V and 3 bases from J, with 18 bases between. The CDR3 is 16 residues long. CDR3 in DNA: TGTGCCAGCAGTTTGGGGGAAAAGACTCGAGACTACGAGCAGTACTTC. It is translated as CASSLGEKTRDYEQYF.

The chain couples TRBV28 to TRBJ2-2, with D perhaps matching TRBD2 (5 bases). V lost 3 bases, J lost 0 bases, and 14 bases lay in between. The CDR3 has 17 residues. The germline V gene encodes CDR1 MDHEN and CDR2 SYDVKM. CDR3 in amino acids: CASSFWAGQTNTGELFF. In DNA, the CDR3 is TGTGCCAGCAGTTTTTGGGCGGGCCAAACGAACACCGGGGAGCTGTTTTTT.

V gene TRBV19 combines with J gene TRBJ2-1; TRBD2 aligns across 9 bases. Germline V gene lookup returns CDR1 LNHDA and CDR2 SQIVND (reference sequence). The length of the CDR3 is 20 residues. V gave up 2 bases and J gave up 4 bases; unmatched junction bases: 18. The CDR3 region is CASSILFPKLTSGQYNEQFF. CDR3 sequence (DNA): TGTGCCAGTAGTATACTTTTCCCTAAACTCACTAGCGGGCAATACAATGAGCAGTTCTTC.

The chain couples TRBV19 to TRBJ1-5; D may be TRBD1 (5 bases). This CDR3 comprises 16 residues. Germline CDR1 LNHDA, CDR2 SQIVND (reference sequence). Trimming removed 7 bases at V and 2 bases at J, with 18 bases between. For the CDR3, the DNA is TGTGCCAGTAACAATCAGGGTATGATTGGCAATCAGCCCCAGCATTTT. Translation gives CASNNQGMIGNQPQHF. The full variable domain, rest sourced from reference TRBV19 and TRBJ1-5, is DGGITQSPKYLFRKEGQNVTLSCEQNLNHDAMYWYRQDPGQGLRLIYYSQIVNDFQKGDIAEGYSVSREKKESFPLTVTSAQKNPTAFYLCASNNQGMIGNQPQHFGDGTRLSIL.

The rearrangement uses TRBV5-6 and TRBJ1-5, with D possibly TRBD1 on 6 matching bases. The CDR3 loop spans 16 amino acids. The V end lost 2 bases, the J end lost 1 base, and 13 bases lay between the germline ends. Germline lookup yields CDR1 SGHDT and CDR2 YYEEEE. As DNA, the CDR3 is TGTGCCAGCAGCTTCGGTGCGGGGGCGAGCAATCAGCCCCAGCATTTT. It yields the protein CASSFGAGASNQPQHF. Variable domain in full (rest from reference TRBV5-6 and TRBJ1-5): DAGVTQSPTHLIKTRGQQVTLRCSPKSGHDTVSWYQQALGQGPQFIFQYYEEEERQRGNFPDRFSGHQFPNYSSELNVNALLLGDSALYLCASSFGAGASNQPQHFGDGTRLSIL.

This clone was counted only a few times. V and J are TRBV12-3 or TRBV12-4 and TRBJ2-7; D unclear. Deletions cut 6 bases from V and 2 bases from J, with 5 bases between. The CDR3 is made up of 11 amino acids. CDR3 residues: CASSPAYEQYF. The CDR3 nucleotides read TGTGCCAGCAGCCCCGCCTACGAGCAGTACTTC.

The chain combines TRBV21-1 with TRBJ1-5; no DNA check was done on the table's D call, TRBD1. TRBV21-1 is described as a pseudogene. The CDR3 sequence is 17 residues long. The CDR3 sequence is CASSNYNRGQVNQPQHF. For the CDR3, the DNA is TGTGCCAGCAGCAATTATAATAGGGGGCAGGTCAATCAGCCCCAGCATTTT.

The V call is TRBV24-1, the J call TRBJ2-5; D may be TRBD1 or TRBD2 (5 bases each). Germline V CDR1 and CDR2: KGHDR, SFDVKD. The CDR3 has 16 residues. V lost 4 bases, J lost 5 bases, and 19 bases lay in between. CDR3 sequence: CATSDRARGAWETQYF. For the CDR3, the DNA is TGTGCCACCAGTGACCGAGCGAGGGGCGCGTGGGAGACCCAGTACTTC.

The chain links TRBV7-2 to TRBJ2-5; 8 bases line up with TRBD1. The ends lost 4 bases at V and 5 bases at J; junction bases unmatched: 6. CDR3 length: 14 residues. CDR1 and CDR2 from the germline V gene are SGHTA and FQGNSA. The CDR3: CASSWDRSRETQYF. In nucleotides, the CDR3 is TGTGCCAGCAGCTGGGACAGGAGCCGGGAGACCCAGTACTTC.

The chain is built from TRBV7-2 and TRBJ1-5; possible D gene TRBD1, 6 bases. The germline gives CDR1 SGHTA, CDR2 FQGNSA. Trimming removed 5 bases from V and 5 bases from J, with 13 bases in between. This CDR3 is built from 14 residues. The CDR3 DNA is TGTGCCAGCAGCCTAAGGACAGACCATCAGCCCCAGCATTTT. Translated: CASSLRTDHQPQHF.

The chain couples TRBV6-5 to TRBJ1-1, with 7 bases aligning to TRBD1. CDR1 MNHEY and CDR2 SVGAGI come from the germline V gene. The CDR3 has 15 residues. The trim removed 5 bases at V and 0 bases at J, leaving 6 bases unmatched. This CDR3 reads CASSRGQVMNTEAFF. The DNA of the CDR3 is TGTGCCAGCAGTAGAGGACAGGTCATGAACACTGAAGCTTTCTTT.

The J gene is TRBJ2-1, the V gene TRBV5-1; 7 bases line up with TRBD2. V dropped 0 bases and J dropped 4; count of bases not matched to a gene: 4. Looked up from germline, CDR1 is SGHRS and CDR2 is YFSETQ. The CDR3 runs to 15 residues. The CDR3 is CASSLESSGYNEQFF. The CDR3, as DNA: TGCGCCAGCAGCTTGGAATCTAGCGGTTACAATGAGCAGTTCTTC.

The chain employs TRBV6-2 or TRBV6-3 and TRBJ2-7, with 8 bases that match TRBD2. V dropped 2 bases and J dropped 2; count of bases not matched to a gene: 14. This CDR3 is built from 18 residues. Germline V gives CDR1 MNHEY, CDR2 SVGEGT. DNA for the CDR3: TGTGCCAGCAGTTACCTCGAGGGGAAAGCGGGAGTTCCCTACGAGCAGTACTTC. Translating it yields CASSYLEGKAGVPYEQYF.

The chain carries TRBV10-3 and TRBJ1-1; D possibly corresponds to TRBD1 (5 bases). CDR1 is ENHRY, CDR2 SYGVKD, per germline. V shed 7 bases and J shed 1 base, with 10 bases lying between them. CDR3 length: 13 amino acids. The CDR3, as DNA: TGTGCCATCAACGGGCAGGGGAACACTGAAGCTTTCTTT. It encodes CAINGQGNTEAFF.

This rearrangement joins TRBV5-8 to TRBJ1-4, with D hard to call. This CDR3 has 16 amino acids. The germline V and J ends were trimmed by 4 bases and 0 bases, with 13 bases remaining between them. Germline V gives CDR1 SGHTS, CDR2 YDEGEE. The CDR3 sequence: CASSGRTAATNEKLFF. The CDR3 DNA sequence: TGTGCCAGCAGCGGAAGGACGGCTGCAACTAATGAAAAACTGTTTTTT.

The CDR3 loop reads CASSVGDNLYEQYF. The CDR3 nucleotides are TGTGCCAGCAGCGTTGGGGACAATTTGTACGAGCAGTACTTC. V usage is TRBV9 and J usage is TRBJ2-7, with D perhaps TRBD1 (6 bases). There are 14 residues in the CDR3. CDR1 is SGDLS and CDR2 is YYNGEE in the germline V gene. The V and J ends lost 2 bases and 4 bases respectively, with 13 bases between them.

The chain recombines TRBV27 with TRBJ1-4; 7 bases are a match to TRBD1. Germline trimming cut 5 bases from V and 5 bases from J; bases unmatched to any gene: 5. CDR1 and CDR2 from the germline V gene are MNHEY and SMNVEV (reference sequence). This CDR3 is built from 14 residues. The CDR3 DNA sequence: TGTGCCAGCAGTCATGACAGGGAGAATGAAAAACTGTTTTTT. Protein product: CASSHDRENEKLFF.

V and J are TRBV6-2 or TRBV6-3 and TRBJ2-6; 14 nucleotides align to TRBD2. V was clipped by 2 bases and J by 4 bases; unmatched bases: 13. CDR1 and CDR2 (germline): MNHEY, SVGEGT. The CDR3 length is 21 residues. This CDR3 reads CASSYGIKTSGRAAGANVLTF. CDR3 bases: TGTGCCAGCAGTTACGGAATAAAGACTAGCGGGAGGGCCGCCGGGGCCAACGTCCTGACTTTC.

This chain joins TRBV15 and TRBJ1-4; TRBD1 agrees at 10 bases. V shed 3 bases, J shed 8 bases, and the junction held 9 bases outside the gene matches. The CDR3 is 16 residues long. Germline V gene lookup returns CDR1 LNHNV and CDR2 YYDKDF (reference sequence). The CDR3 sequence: CATSSPGTGAQEKLFF. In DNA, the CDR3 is TGTGCCACCAGCAGCCCAGGGACAGGGGCGCAGGAAAAACTGTTTTTT.